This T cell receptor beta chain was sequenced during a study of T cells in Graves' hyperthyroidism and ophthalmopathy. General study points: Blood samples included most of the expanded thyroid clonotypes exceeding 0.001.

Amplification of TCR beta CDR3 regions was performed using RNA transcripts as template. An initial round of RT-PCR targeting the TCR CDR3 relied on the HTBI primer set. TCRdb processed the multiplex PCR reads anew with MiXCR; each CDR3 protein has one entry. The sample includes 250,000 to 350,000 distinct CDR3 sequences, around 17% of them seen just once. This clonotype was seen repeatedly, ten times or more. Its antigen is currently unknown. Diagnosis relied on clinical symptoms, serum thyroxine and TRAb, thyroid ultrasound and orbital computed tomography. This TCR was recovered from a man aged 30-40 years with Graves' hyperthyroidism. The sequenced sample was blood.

CDR3 sequence reads: CSVVRTINTEAFF. Written as DNA, the CDR3 is TGCAGCGTTGTTCGAACGATAAACACTGAAGCTTTCTTT. The gene calls are TRBV29-1 and TRBJ1-1; D remains ambiguous. The CDR3 is made up of 13 amino acids. CDR1 SQVTM and CDR2 ANQGSEA come from the germline V gene. Trimming removed 4 bases from V and 2 bases from J, with 11 bases in between. Complete variable domain (other parts from reference TRBV29-1 and TRBJ1-1): SAVISQKPSRDICQRGTSLTIQCQVDSQVTMMFWYRQQPGQSLTLIATANQGSEATYESGFVIDKFPISRPNLTFSTLTVSNMSPEDSSIYLCSVVRTINTEAFFGQGTRLTVV.